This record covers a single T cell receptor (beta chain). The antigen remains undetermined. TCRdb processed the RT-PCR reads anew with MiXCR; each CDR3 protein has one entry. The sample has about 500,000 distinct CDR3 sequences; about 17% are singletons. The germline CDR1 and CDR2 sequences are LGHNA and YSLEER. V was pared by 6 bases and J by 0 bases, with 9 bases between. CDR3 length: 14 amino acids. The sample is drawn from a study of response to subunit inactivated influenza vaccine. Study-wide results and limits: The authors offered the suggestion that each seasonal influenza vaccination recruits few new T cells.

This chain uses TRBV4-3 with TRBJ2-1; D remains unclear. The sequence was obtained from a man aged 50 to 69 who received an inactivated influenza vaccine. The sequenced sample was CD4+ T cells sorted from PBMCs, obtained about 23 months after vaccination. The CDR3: CASSRGYSYNEQFF. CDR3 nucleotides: TGCGCCAGCAGTCGAGGATACTCCTACAATGAGCAGTTCTTC.